This T cell receptor beta chain emerged from a study of blood T cell repertoires in COVID-19. Study-level information: Sites in the United States, Italy and Spain provided acute and convalescent COVID-19 samples. T cells, B-cell-depleted T cells, or PBMCs supplied cDNA or gDNA.

Authors' analysis steps: Reference gene primer amplification gave nucleated cell count estimates. Generated by immunoSEQ multiplex PCR, the TCRdb table keeps only in-frame clones and is missing some. V, J and clone size are those of that table, while D and trimming were read from the DNA. The sample includes tens of thousands of clones, 65% to 90% seen only once; the top ten take less than 3%. V lost 3 bases and J lost 0, with 9 bases in between. Per germline, CDR1 SGDLS and CDR2 YYNGEE. The CDR3 extends over 15 amino acids. Sequences were obtained from peripheral blood. The gene calls are TRBV9 and TRBJ1-4, with TRBD1 as a possible D gene (6 bases). The TCR comes from an older man with acute or convalescent COVID-19. CDR3 amino acids: CASSAQGATNEKLFF. In DNA form, the CDR3 reads TGTGCCAGCAGCGCACAGGGCGCAACTAATGAAAAACTGTTTTTT. Variable domain in full (rest from reference TRBV9 and TRBJ1-4): DSGVTQTPKHLITATGQRVTLRCSPRSGDLSVYWYQQSLDQGLQFLIQYYNGEERAKGNILERFSAQQFPDLHSELNLSSLELGDSALYFCASSAQGATNEKLFFGSGTQLSVL.